What follows describes a single TCR beta chain. The source of the sample is a study of OX40 agonist ivuxolimab in advanced cancers. Study at large: Given to patients was ivuxolimab, an agonistic anti-OX40 (CD134) antibody.

CDR1 is SGHKS and CDR2 is YYEKEE in the germline V gene (reference sequence). The CDR3 runs 14 residues. Trimming shortened V by 4 bases and J by 6 bases, and 16 bases separated the two germline ends. Assay: immunoSEQ multiplex PCR; the TCRdb copy retains only in-frame clones and omits some. The sample consists of about 60,000 clones, approximately 86% of them appearing once. Source: CD4+ or CD8+ T cells sorted from blood, taken in a trial of the OX40 agonist ivuxolimab. The receptor's source is an adult with an advanced solid tumor such as melanoma, head and neck, liver or kidney cancer. The chain couples TRBV5-5 to TRBJ1-2, with D possibly TRBD1 on 6 matching bases. Here the CDR3 DNA reads TGTGCCAGCAGCCTATCACAGGGAAGGGATGGCTACACCTTC. It encodes CASSLSQGRDGYTF. Complete variable domain (other parts from reference TRBV5-5 and TRBJ1-2): DAGVTQSPTHLIKTRGQQVTLRCSPISGHKSVSWYQQVLGQGPQFIFQYYEKEERGRGNFPDRFSARQFPNYSSELNVNALLLGDSALYLCASSLSQGRDGYTFGSGTRLTVV.